This TCR beta chain came from a study of blood T cell repertoires in COVID-19. About the study: Collection of acute and convalescent COVID-19 samples took place in the United States, Italy and Spain.

This clone was counted ten times or more. Looked up from germline, CDR1 is SGHRS and CDR2 is YFSETQ. Trimming took 0 bases from V and 6 from J, leaving 10 bases between them. The length of the CDR3 is 13 residues. Here immunoSEQ multiplex PCR was the method, and the copy in TCRdb shows in-frame clones only, minus some. Of about 220,000 clones listed, more than 85% are singletons. The clonotype was recovered from a middle-aged man with active or convalescent COVID-19. The V and J genes are TRBV5-1 and TRBJ2-7; D may be TRBD1 (5 bases). Sequences were obtained from peripheral blood. The CDR3 region has the DNA TGCGCCAGCAGCTTGGCCCCAGGGCTCGAGCAGTACTTC. Encoded protein: CASSLAPGLEQYF.